The clone carrying this TCR beta chain was recorded a few times. Its target is not known. Findings and limits, study-wide: Tumor memory CD4+ T cell TCR gene usage clustered with blood and lymph node memory CD4+ cells and lymph node naive CD4+ cells.

Per germline, CDR1 SGHAT and CDR2 FQNNGV. With 1 base clipped from V and 6 bases from J, the junction kept 5 bases outside the gene matches. CDR3 length: 16 residues. TCRdb re-derived calls from the 5' RACE reads in MiXCR, one entry per CDR3 protein. The data contain roughly 46,000 distinct CDR3 sequences, 28% of them singletons. The sample comprised naive CD4+ T cells sorted from blood. As for subset: naive CD4+ T cells, CD4+CD45RA+CD25-. The TCR comes from a female donor with breast cancer. This rearrangement joins TRBV11-2 to TRBJ2-1; TRBD2 matches at 11 bases. The CDR3 DNA reads TGTGCCAGCAGCTTAGGGGTAGCGGGGGGGGTCAATGAGCAGTTCTTC. Translated, it gives CASSLGVAGGVNEQFF.